The entry below describes one T cell receptor beta chain. The antigen remains undetermined. V was pared by 8 bases and J by 0 bases, with 13 bases between. CDR1 and CDR2 from the germline V gene are LNHDA and SQIVND (reference sequence). CDR3 size: 15 residues. Time point described: recipient sample about 28 days before transplant, after cytoreduction. Clones were read by immunoSEQ multiplex PCR, and TCRdb kept only the in-frame ones, dropping some. The sample consists of around 40,000 clones, 95% of them appearing once. The sample belongs to a study of T cell clonotyping in hematopoietic cell transplantation. On the study more broadly: Recipient samples before transplant were obtained post-cytoreduction.

Notes on the study in general: Graft donor and pretransplant recipient Inverse Simpson Index values predicted broader posttransplant TCR diversity. CD4 and CD8 repertoire contributions could not be separated without sorting. Pathologically expanded recipient clonotypes increased progressively from day 30 to day 180 as diversity fell.

The sequenced sample was peripheral blood mononuclear cells, obtained before stem cell transplant. The chain joins TRBV19 to TRBJ2-2, with D possibly being TRBD1 or TRBD2 (6 bases each). This sequence originates from a man aged 35-49 years with chronic myeloid leukemia. Some clones in this sample may be carry-over from other donors' samples. The CDR3 here is CASGGTPSNTGELFF. CDR3 in DNA: TGTGCCAGTGGGGGGACACCATCGAACACCGGGGAGCTGTTTTTT.